This record looks at one T cell receptor (beta chain) sequence and its context. What this receptor recognizes is not known. No base qualities exist here, and no much larger clone lies one base off it. Libraries were made using the immunoSEQ multiplex PCR assay. The multiplex PCR relied on a mix of 60 forward primers for TCR Vbeta segments and 13 reverse primers for TCR Jbeta segments. The CDR3 region of rearranged TCR beta genes was amplified from genomic DNA by a multiplex PCR assay. The amplified TCR beta libraries were sequenced on the Illumina HiSeq System as 87-base-pair reads. Turning to the authors' computational methods: A later analysis tallied roughly 80 million unique TCR beta chains across the 666 repertoires, and some 10 million of those chains were shared by two or more donors. A nearest-neighbor algorithm error-corrected the raw reads and collapsed the reads into unique sequences, merging closely related sequences to remove PCR and sequencing errors. CDR3 sequences were aligned to IMGT reference sequences to assign V, D and J gene segments. Each retained sequence needed at least a six-nucleotide match to both a V gene segment and a J gene segment. Rearrangements were classified as productive when the CDR3 lacked stop codons and remained in frame with V and J, and all other rearrangements were classified as non-productive. CDR3 was defined according to IMGT convention as the region running from the second conserved V-encoded cysteine to the conserved J-encoded phenylalanine. The earlier analysis of about 640 of the donors excluded any sequence lacking an unambiguous match to a single V gene segment. An earlier analysis of some 610 of the donors called V segments functional above 56.7% productive rearrangements and segregating when the between-donor standard deviation exceeded 5%. A statistical classification framework was developed to diagnose cytomegalovirus status using the catalog of TCR beta chain sequences. In a later analysis, TCR nucleotide sequences were compared against IMGT/GENE-DB human TR gene sequences so that V and J genes could be assigned. A later analysis assigned CDR3 sequences and most-parsimonious VDJ recombination scenarios with the TCRdist pipeline. In a later analysis, each TCR beta chain was defined by its CDR3 amino acid sequence together with its V-gene family, and reads lacking a unique V-gene family were excluded. As a way to deal with suspected cross-contamination and a sequencing artifact, a later analysis dropped more than 500 nucleotide sequences that were highly shared and had low generation probability. A later analysis calculated a clonal expansion index for each public chain from normalized within-repertoire ranks of inferred template counts. A later analysis computed generation probabilities with a VDJ recombination model fitted to out-of-frame rearrangements, and checked the results against IGoR. In a later analysis, TCR-TCR, TCR-HLA and TCR-CMV co-occurrence was scored with hypergeometric tests, and a repertoire-size bias correction was applied to TCR pairs. To estimate false discovery rates, a later analysis permuted the HLA or CMV assignments 20 times. In a later analysis, co-occurring TCRs were grouped with DBSCAN, and TCRdist sequence similarity was added when clustering was performed within HLA-allele-positive subsets. Repertoires with fewer than 30,000 or more than 120,000 public chains, plus five repertoires with anomalous nucleotide sharing, were excluded from co-occurrence clustering. This immuneACCESS table, as held by TCRdb, lists in-frame sequences with V and J called but not all clones. Of the missing ones, under half trace to an unresolved V gene in checked studies; the others have no known cause. D and trimming were read from the DNA, whereas the V and J calls and clone size are those reported in that table. The sample records roughly 160,000 clones, 80% to 90% of which are singletons. The top ten clones comprise approximately 12% of the sample.

The cohort was made up of around 720 healthy bone marrow donors. At the time of sampling, all cohort members were nominally healthy, though unrecorded immune exposures were likely present. The donor was CMV seropositive and belonged to the group of 250 to 300 seropositive cohort members. A peripheral blood sample was provided by each donor, and peripheral blood mononuclear cells were used for TCR beta sequencing. Genomic DNA was extracted from the blood cell samples with the Qiagen DNeasy Blood Extraction Kit. This entry is derived from a study of cytomegalovirus exposure and HLA in healthy donors (dated by TCRdb to the late 2010s). About the study as a whole: An earlier analysis of approximately 640 of the donors reported about 250 Gb of sequence data and about 100 million unique TCR beta sequences from 190 million or so T cells. An early release that covered some 640 HLA-typed donors contained approximately 290 gigabases of sequencing data and 70 million to 100 million unique TCR sequences. Among the roughly 390 genotyped donors, about 85% belonged to the genetic ancestry cluster associated with self-reported Caucasian donors. The study aimed to test whether signatures of past pathogen exposure could be identified by cataloging public T cell receptors. The study used immunosequencing to profile the T cell repertoires of approximately 640 subjects and linked those repertoires to cytomegalovirus serostatus. In addition to the first cohort of 666 subjects, a separate validation cohort of 120 different subjects was used. The study combined high-throughput TCR immunosequencing, statistical association of individual TCRs with disease status, and machine learning to predict cytomegalovirus infection status. A later analysis re-analyzed previously published TCR beta repertoires from about 730 donors and added high-resolution HLA genotyping to study TCR occurrence patterns. Rather than drawing on any new phenotypic data, the later analysis identified candidate immune exposures from TCR beta sequences and the way those sequences occurred across donors. To decide whether each TCR beta V gene segment behaved as functional or pseudogenic, an earlier analysis of some 600 of the donors relied on high-throughput TCR beta sequencing. Alongside the repertoire data, information on donor age, sex, ethnicity and CMV serostatus was compiled. Genome-wide SNP genotypes for about 65% of the 666 donors were used in a later genetic analysis, which treated that subset as a discovery cohort. Every discovery cohort repertoire had been produced on one sequencing platform. HLA typing covered class I and class II loci at four-digit resolution. The number of typed donors differed by locus: roughly 629-630 for A, B, C, DRB1 and DQB1; 500 to 550 for DQA1; roughly 600 for DPA1; and about 450 for DPB1. Because of strong linkage in the cohort, a few DR-DQ haplotypes were treated as single units for association and clustering. Across some 400 genotyped donors of the cohort, an average of 235,054 unique TCR beta nucleotide sequences per donor were sequenced, and around 19% of those sequences were non-productive. The research as a whole found: Because HLA typing was unavailable for some donors at each locus, only the typed subset was used in association tests. According to a later genetic analysis, donors in an Asian-associated ancestry cluster had fewer N-insertions in productive TCRs than the approximately 630-donor mean. In an earlier analysis of fewer than 700 of the donors, most TCR beta V segments appeared in productive rearrangements about 87% or about 30% of the time, broadly matching IMGT annotations. Most TCR sequences were seen in very few donors, while some public TCRs were found in many individuals. Sequencing depth was assumed to be roughly uniform across donors in the presence/absence analyses, though that assumption may not hold. When HLA alleles, especially DR and DQ, strongly co-occurred, attributing TCR associations to individual alleles was difficult. The authors suggested that the approach could potentially be generalized to other disease states and immunological phenotypes. At a false discovery rate of 0.05, a later analysis linked some 18,000 TCR beta sequences to specific HLA alleles. For the cohort, immune exposure information was limited to CMV serostatus. A later analysis found that TCR association rates varied across HLA loci, with DRB1 alleles showing the most associated TCRs and HLA-C alleles the fewest. Because counts were too low, approximately 15 rarely observed V segments, including chromosome 9 orphons, were excluded from the earlier analysis of 587 of the donors. In this cohort, only TCR beta chains were sequenced, and detectable features were limited by the absence of alpha or paired-chain data. A later genetic analysis associated a missense DCLRE1C variant with V-gene and J-gene trimming of TCR beta chains, and an independent cohort replicated the association. A few of the identified cytomegalovirus-associated TCR beta chains were confirmed in vitro to be specific for cytomegalovirus antigens. A later analysis found that most CMV-associated TCR beta chains appeared HLA-restricted, with HLA associations seemingly driven largely by CMV exposure. A further reported finding was that TCR beta sequences accurately predicted the HLA-A and HLA-B alleles for most subjects in the first cohort. A cluster of highly shared sequence variants was judged likely to be a technical artifact of the sequencing pipeline. Correlated functional status among segregating V segments might be attributable to linkage disequilibrium, but an unknown experimental factor could not be ruled out. The study listed 150 to 200 TCR beta chains as associated with cytomegalovirus. In a later analysis, several top co-occurrence clusters were reported to appear linked to parvovirus B19, influenza, CMV and Epstein-Barr virus. In a later analysis, HLA-associated TCR beta chains showed more clonal expansion and lower generation probabilities than non-associated chains that were equally common. The classifier was reported to diagnose cytomegalovirus status with high specificity and sensitivity in both the original and validation cohorts.

Sequencing used PBMCs. This clonotype was sampled from a man in his fifties in good health and CMV-seropositive.

CDR3 protein: CASGLDYAAGNTIYF. Read as DNA, the sequence is TGTGCTAGTGGTTTGGACTACGCCGCCGGAAACACCATATATTTT. The V and J genes are TRBV12-5 and TRBJ1-3; no D gene can be assigned with confidence. The germline V gene provides CDR1 LGHNT and CDR2 FRNRAP. Deletion took 1 base off V and 4 bases off J, with a span of 11 bases between the germline ends. Measured from the cysteine to the phenylalanine, the CDR3 is 15 residues long. Only the CDR3 part of the read is kept: 45 bases, read in frame from the first base.